A selection of T cell receptor beta chains follows, all from one sample in a study of T cell responses to AZD1222 COVID-19 vaccine. The method was immunoSEQ multiplex PCR; TCRdb's version includes in-frame clones alone and lacks a portion of them. This table holds more than 95,000 clones, just under 95% found once. Sequenced material: peripheral blood, taken on day 0 of AZD1222 vaccination. The origin of the receptors is an adult in good health. The CDR3 runs from the conserved cysteine through the conserved F or W. Each record gives: V gene, D gene, clone size, J gene, CDR3 DNA, CDR3 protein. D genes are given only for firm matches. Part of the rows lack a size; the others show once, few, many or a class for expanded clones.

V gene: TRBV5-1; D gene: NA; clone size: NA; J gene: TRBJ1-1; CDR3 DNA: TGCGCCAGCAAGTTGGGGGCGGACACTGAAGCTTTCTTT; CDR3 protein: CASKLGADTEAFF
V gene: TRBV2; D gene: NA; clone size: once; J gene: TRBJ2-5; CDR3 DNA: TGTGCCAGCAGTTCTCAGGGGGGTCAAGAGACCCAGTACTTC; CDR3 protein: CASSSQGGQETQYF
V gene: TRBV28; D gene: TRBD2; clone size: NA; J gene: TRBJ2-1; CDR3 DNA: TGTGCCAGTCAAGAGTCAAGAGGGACTACTCGCTCCTACAATGAGCAGTTCTTC; CDR3 protein: CASQESRGTTRSYNEQFF
V gene: TRBV4-1; D gene: NA; clone size: NA; J gene: TRBJ1-3; CDR3 DNA: TGCGCCAGCAGCCAAGATCGAGGGTTGGACACCATATATTTT; CDR3 protein: CASSQDRGLDTIYF
V gene: TRBV7-9; D gene: NA; clone size: NA; J gene: TRBJ2-6; CDR3 DNA: TGTGCCAGCAGTTTTTCTGGGGCCAACGTCCTGACTTTC; CDR3 protein: CASSFSGANVLTF
V gene: TRBV5-6; D gene: NA; clone size: NA; J gene: TRBJ2-1; CDR3 DNA: TGTGCCAGCAGCTTCTTGGGCGGGAACAATGAGCAGTTCTTC; CDR3 protein: CASSFLGGNNEQFF
V gene: TRBV27; D gene: NA; clone size: NA; J gene: TRBJ1-3; CDR3 DNA: TGTGCCAGCAGTACACGGGCGTCTGGAAACACCATATATTTT; CDR3 protein: CASSTRASGNTIYF
V gene: TRBV18; D gene: NA; clone size: NA; J gene: TRBJ1-4; CDR3 DNA: TGTGCCAGCTCACTACAACAGGCGAATGAAAAACTGTTTTTT; CDR3 protein: CASSLQQANEKLFF
V gene: TRBV11-1; D gene: TRBD1; clone size: NA; J gene: TRBJ1-1; CDR3 DNA: TGTGCCAGCAGCCGACAGGGGTCAGCCACTGAAGCTTTCTTT; CDR3 protein: CASSRQGSATEAFF
V gene: TRBV18; D gene: NA; clone size: NA; J gene: TRBJ1-6; CDR3 DNA: TGTGCCAGCTCCTGGTCGGGTTATAATTCACCCCTCCACTTT; CDR3 protein: CASSWSGYNSPLHF
V gene: TRBV6-2/TRBV6-3; D gene: NA; clone size: NA; J gene: TRBJ1-5; CDR3 DNA: TGTGCCAGCAGCACCGGTCAGCCCCAGCATTTT; CDR3 protein: CASSTGQPQHF
V gene: TRBV7-8; D gene: NA; clone size: NA; J gene: TRBJ2-2; CDR3 DNA: TGTGCCAGCAGCTTAGTCCTTTGGCCTTCCTACGGGGAGCTGTTTTTT; CDR3 protein: CASSLVLWPSYGELFF
V gene: TRBV5-4; D gene: NA; clone size: NA; J gene: TRBJ2-7; CDR3 DNA: TGTGCCAGCAGCTTGGGAGGGTACGAGCAGTACTTC; CDR3 protein: CASSLGGYEQYF
V gene: TRBV7-3; D gene: NA; clone size: NA; J gene: TRBJ1-1; CDR3 DNA: TGTGCCAGCAGCTCTACAGGGTCAGAGAACACTGAAGCTTTCTTT; CDR3 protein: CASSSTGSENTEAFF
V gene: TRBV19; D gene: NA; clone size: NA; J gene: TRBJ2-7; CDR3 DNA: TGTGCCAGTAGTGATCCAGGAGGCGACCCCTACGAGCAGTACTTC; CDR3 protein: CASSDPGGDPYEQYF
V gene: TRBV6-6; D gene: NA; clone size: few; J gene: TRBJ1-2; CDR3 DNA: TGTGCCAGCAGTTACACCCGGGGGGATGATGGCTACACCTTC; CDR3 protein: CASSYTRGDDGYTF
V gene: TRBV3-1/TRBV3-2; D gene: NA; clone size: once; J gene: TRBJ1-1; CDR3 DNA: TGTGCCAGCAGCCAAGAACCTGGGGTCTTGGACGCTGAAGCTTTCTTT; CDR3 protein: CASSQEPGVLDAEAFF
V gene: TRBV27; D gene: NA; clone size: NA; J gene: TRBJ1-1; CDR3 DNA: TGTGCCAGCAGTGACAGCCCGAACACTGAAGCTTTCTTT; CDR3 protein: CASSDSPNTEAFF
V gene: TRBV3-1/TRBV3-2; D gene: NA; clone size: NA; J gene: TRBJ1-1; CDR3 DNA: TGTGCCAGCAGCCAAGTGCGGGTTAGTCCTTCAGGGACGGCCTACGAAGCTTTCTTT; CDR3 protein: CASSQVRVSPSGTAYEAFF
V gene: TRBV27; D gene: TRBD1; clone size: NA; J gene: TRBJ1-4; CDR3 DNA: TGTGCCAGCGGCCGACAGGGAAAGAATGAAAAACTGTTTTTT; CDR3 protein: CASGRQGKNEKLFF
V gene: TRBV25-1; D gene: NA; clone size: once; J gene: TRBJ1-1; CDR3 DNA: TGTGCCAGCACCGGGGACACTGAAGCTTTCTTT; CDR3 protein: CASTGDTEAFF
V gene: TRBV6-5; D gene: NA; clone size: NA; J gene: TRBJ2-1; CDR3 DNA: TGTGCCAGCAGTTACTCGGATAACAATGAGCAGTTCTTC; CDR3 protein: CASSYSDNNEQFF
V gene: TRBV19; D gene: NA; clone size: NA; J gene: TRBJ2-7; CDR3 DNA: TGTGCCAGTAGCAATAGGGGGATGAGCTCCTACGAGCAGTACTTC; CDR3 protein: CASSNRGMSSYEQYF
V gene: TRBV5-1; D gene: NA; clone size: NA; J gene: TRBJ1-5; CDR3 DNA: TGCGCCAGCAGCGAAATGGGGGGCAATCAGCCCCAGCATTTT; CDR3 protein: CASSEMGGNQPQHF
V gene: TRBV28; D gene: TRBD1; clone size: NA; J gene: TRBJ1-3; CDR3 DNA: TGTGCCAGCAGTTGGGGACAGAATTATGGAAACACCATATATTTT; CDR3 protein: CASSWGQNYGNTIYF
V gene: TRBV19; D gene: NA; clone size: NA; J gene: TRBJ1-5; CDR3 DNA: TGTGCCAGTAGTATGGGGACAAGGGGCAATCAGCCCCAGCATTTT; CDR3 protein: CASSMGTRGNQPQHF
V gene: TRBV6-1; D gene: TRBD2; clone size: NA; J gene: TRBJ2-7; CDR3 DNA: TGTGCCAGCAGTGAAGCGGGGGGGGTAATTTACGAGCAGTACTTC; CDR3 protein: CASSEAGGVIYEQYF
V gene: TRBV29-1; D gene: NA; clone size: NA; J gene: TRBJ1-1; CDR3 DNA: TGCAGCGTTGGCCTCCACAGGGTTGGGGACGAACCTGACGCTTTCTTT; CDR3 protein: CSVGLHRVGDEPDAFF
V gene: TRBV3-1/TRBV3-2; D gene: NA; clone size: NA; J gene: TRBJ2-5; CDR3 DNA: TGTGCCAGCAGCCAGGTCCAAGAGACCCAGTACTTC; CDR3 protein: CASSQVQETQYF
V gene: TRBV7-3; D gene: TRBD1; clone size: NA; J gene: TRBJ2-5; CDR3 DNA: TGTGCCAGCAGCCCAGCGGACAGGGCGGAGACCCAGTACTTC; CDR3 protein: CASSPADRAETQYF
V gene: TRBV7-2; D gene: NA; clone size: NA; J gene: TRBJ2-2; CDR3 DNA: TGTGCCAGCAGCTTAGTAGCCTACACCGGGGAGCTGTTTTTT; CDR3 protein: CASSLVAYTGELFF
V gene: TRBV7-9; D gene: NA; clone size: NA; J gene: TRBJ2-1; CDR3 DNA: TGTGCCAGCAGCTCCACTAGCTTTGAGCAGTTCTTC; CDR3 protein: CASSSTSFEQFF
V gene: TRBV25-1; D gene: NA; clone size: once; J gene: TRBJ1-1; CDR3 DNA: TGTGCCAGCAGTGTCAGGGGAGAAGGCACTAAAGCTTTCTTT; CDR3 protein: CASSVRGEGTKAFF
V gene: TRBV5-4; D gene: TRBD1; clone size: NA; J gene: TRBJ2-1; CDR3 DNA: TGTGCCAGCAGCTTAGACAGGGGGTCCTACAATGAGCAGTTCTTC; CDR3 protein: CASSLDRGSYNEQFF
V gene: TRBV11-2; D gene: TRBD1; clone size: NA; J gene: TRBJ2-1; CDR3 DNA: TGTGCCAGCAGCTTAGGAACAGGGGCTAGCTCCTACAATGAGCAGTTCTTC; CDR3 protein: CASSLGTGASSYNEQFF
V gene: TRBV7-2; D gene: TRBD1; clone size: NA; J gene: TRBJ2-1; CDR3 DNA: TGTGCCAGCAGCTGGGGACAGGTGTCGACCTACAATGAGCAGTTCTTC; CDR3 protein: CASSWGQVSTYNEQFF
V gene: TRBV5-4; D gene: NA; clone size: NA; J gene: TRBJ1-5; CDR3 DNA: TGTGCCAGCAGCTTGGACGGGAATCAGCCCCAGCATTTT; CDR3 protein: CASSLDGNQPQHF
V gene: TRBV27; D gene: TRBD1; clone size: NA; J gene: TRBJ2-7; CDR3 DNA: TGTGCCAGCAGTTGGGGGGGACAGGGTTTCGAGCAGTACTTC; CDR3 protein: CASSWGGQGFEQYF
V gene: TRBV6-4; D gene: TRBD2; clone size: NA; J gene: TRBJ2-1; CDR3 DNA: TGTGCCAGCAGTGTCCTGGGCGGGAGTAATAATGAGCAGTTCTTC; CDR3 protein: CASSVLGGSNNEQFF
V gene: TRBV14; D gene: NA; clone size: few; J gene: TRBJ2-7; CDR3 DNA: TGTGCCAGCAGCCAGTCGCTTAGCGAGCAGTACTTC; CDR3 protein: CASSQSLSEQYF
V gene: TRBV5-1; D gene: NA; clone size: NA; J gene: TRBJ1-5; CDR3 DNA: TGCGCCAGCAGCTTGGACGGGGGCGAGAGACAGCCCCAGCATTTT; CDR3 protein: CASSLDGGERQPQHF
V gene: TRBV2; D gene: TRBD1; clone size: NA; J gene: TRBJ1-6; CDR3 DNA: TGTGCCAGCAGTGAAAGGGGGCCAGGGGGCATCGGTAATTCACCCCTCCACTTT; CDR3 protein: CASSERGPGGIGNSPLHF